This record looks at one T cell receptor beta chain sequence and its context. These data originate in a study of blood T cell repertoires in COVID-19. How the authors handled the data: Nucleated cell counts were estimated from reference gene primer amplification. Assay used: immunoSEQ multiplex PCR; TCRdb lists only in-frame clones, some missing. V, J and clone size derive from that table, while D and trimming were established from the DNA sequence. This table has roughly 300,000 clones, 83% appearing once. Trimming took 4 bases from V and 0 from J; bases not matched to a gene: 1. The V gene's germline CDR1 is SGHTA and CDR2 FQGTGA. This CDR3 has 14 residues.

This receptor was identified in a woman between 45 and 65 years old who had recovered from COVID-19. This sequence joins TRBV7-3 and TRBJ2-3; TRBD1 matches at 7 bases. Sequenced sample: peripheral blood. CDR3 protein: CASSSGQSTDTQYF. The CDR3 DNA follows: TGTGCCAGCAGCTCGGGACAGAGCACAGATACGCAGTATTTT.